The text below deals with one T cell receptor beta chain. In the absence of a count, this clonotype is rated medium-sized (0.01 to 0.1%) from its frequency. The antigen it binds to is not known. TRB rearrangements were amplified by multiplex PCR following a touch-down protocol, with the TRB-A and TRB-B primer pools mixed in one tube. Illumina adapters and sample indices were added to the amplicons through two consecutive PCR reactions performed with Phusion HS II polymerase. After gel purification with the NucleoSpin Gel and PCR Clean-up kit, the amplicons were quantified by Qubit and checked for quality on an Agilent 2100 Bioanalyzer. Sequencing of the libraries was done on an Illumina MiSeq with paired-end, single-indexed, 600-cycle runs. The authors' pipeline ran thus. TRB reads were aligned and assembled with MiXCR version 2.1.12 using the default MiXCR reference library. A clone was defined by each unique CDR3 nucleotide sequence, and analysis was restricted to productive sequences with at least two reads. To assess repertoire diversity, an R script computed alpha-parameterized diversity profiles (alpha 0 to 5), which included the Shannon (alpha 1) and Simpson (alpha 2) indices. Combinatorial TRB VJ usage was calculated with the tcR package and was compared between cohorts by principal component analysis performed with ade4. GLIPH was used to cluster TCRbeta CDR3s in pairs of cohorts matched for age and read depth, and a Wilcoxon test was used to compare cluster frequencies. The reads went through TCRdb reprocessing, and each CDR3 protein sequence gets one entry with no DNA. The V and J calls and clone size are TCRdb's, not the authors'. The sample's records list about 7,100 distinct CDR3 sequences. More than 7.5% of the sample goes to the ten largest clones.

TRB amplification used roughly 250 ng of peripheral blood genomic DNA, 30,000 to 40,000 genome equivalents, per sample. This record belongs to a study of T cell clusters in autoimmune cytopenias (dated by TCRdb to about 2019). A note on the overall study: Of the approximately 43 healthy donor controls, approximately 23 were female, and the group had a mean age of approximately 55 years and a median age of roughly 62 years. The median TRB sequencing depth was 50,000 to 60,000 reads per sample, and the median number of distinct TRB clonotypes was around 2,200 per sample. In autoimmune cytopenia patients, peripheral blood TRB and IGH repertoires were sequenced during active disease and over treatment follow-up, together with healthy, CLL and autoimmune hepatitis controls. The goal of the study was to determine whether autoimmune cytopenia patients have a disease-specific immune repertoire signature that could serve as a blood-based biomarker. For primary cytopenia, about 26 age-matched healthy donors were used as controls, and for secondary cytopenia, roughly 13 age-matched CLL patients were used as controls. Autoimmune hepatitis repertoires were compared against about two dozen age- and sex-matched healthy donors. The research as a whole found: TRB repertoire shifts, with less even repertoires observed in secondary cytopenia and CLL, were mostly attributed to lymphoma bias rather than autoimmunity. The T cell clusters were only ever defined in silico, so experimental validation of their functional role was still needed. In the comparison of secondary cytopenia with CLL, no cluster-lack signature showed up, apparently because the dominant lymphoma-associated repertoire masked the signature. GLIPH results suggested that primary autoimmune cytopenia patients were missing physiological T cell clusters, with 51 clusters found only in healthy donors compared with 17 found only in patients. Healthy donors showed about 3-fold more exclusive TRB clusters than active autoimmune hepatitis patients, consistent with an autoimmunity-wide signature.

CDR1 and CDR2 are read off the germline V gene (reference sequence) as LNHDA and SQIVND. The CDR3 runs 15 amino acids, cysteine and phenylalanine included. Only the protein is available. These sequences were also reported in another study, on T cell repertoires in aging, cancer and after chemotherapy. The second paper further reports: Donors were distributed across six age groups ranging from 30 or younger to 70 or older, with at least three individuals included per group. Healthy donor control TCR repertoires were recorded over several months to years and showed clear clonal overlap across re-sampling. The full dataset contained several million TCR reads. Untreated patients with hematological or solid cancers showed significantly lower blood TCR diversity and higher clonality than age-matched healthy donors. In healthy donors, the decline in TCR diversity with age was mainly due to loss of richness, whereas in cancer patients loss of evenness also played a role. Median generation probability increased over the chemotherapy interval in both cancer cohorts, suggesting repertoire reconstitution through rebound thymic output. The authors noted that the repertoire data do not allow conclusions about immunological memory after chemotherapy. To examine immunoaging and T cell reconstitution after chemotherapy, the study profiled TCR beta repertoires in peripheral blood from healthy donors and cancer patients. A cohort of some 210 cancer patients (over 90 with hematological and approximately 120 with solid cancers) was assembled, and about 95 healthy donors were included as a reference group. TRB sequences were processed with MiXCR versions 2.12 and 3.0.5. The repertoire metrics were Shannon diversity, evenness, clonality (defined as one minus evenness), and alpha-parameterized diversity profiles covering alpha 0 to 5. Generation probabilities of clones in paired pre- and post-chemotherapy samples were computed with the IGoR algorithm.

The sample taken for sequencing was peripheral blood. The sequence came from a human donor in good health. The chain joins TRBV19 to TRBJ2-7; TCRdb designates TRBD1, a call that cannot be tested without DNA. The encoded CDR3 is CASSMVGTGIYEQYF.